The entry below describes one T cell receptor beta chain. This clonotype was found many times. This receptor's antigen is unknown. Base qualities were left out, and no much larger clone turns up one base away. The data stem from a study of T cells in Graves' hyperthyroidism and ophthalmopathy (dated by TCRdb to between 2018 and 2020). Turning to the overall study: Peripheral blood samples were taken at initial diagnosis, before any treatment was given. To identify TCR V-J signatures that set the groups apart, the researchers used a discovery cohort of more than 95 patients, made up of around 42 with Graves' ophthalmopathy and 57 with stable Graves' hyperthyroidism. Prospective prediction of ophthalmopathy was tested in an independent validation cohort of some 20 hyperthyroidism patients and 15 to 17 patients who later progressed to ophthalmopathy. The approximately 98 discovery patients were randomly divided into training and test sets at a 7:3 ratio. In about 6 Graves' hyperthyroidism patients, the study also compared T-cell repertoires from thyroid tissue with T-cell repertoires from blood. Following sampling, methimazole starting at 30 mg daily was given to hyperthyroidism patients, and high-dose intravenous methylprednisolone was given to ophthalmopathy patients. According to the paper, TCR Vbeta CDR3 sequencing was carried out on approximately 140 peripheral blood samples, which came from 40 to 45 ophthalmopathy, around 75 hyperthyroidism and about 17 progressor patients. What the research found in general, with its limitations: A model built on a 13 V-J signature distinguished ophthalmopathy from stable hyperthyroidism, reaching 87.88% sensitivity and around 82% specificity in cross-validation and 80%/75% in testing. Most expanded thyroid clonotypes (frequency above 0.001) were also found in blood, which suggests that blood repertoires may mirror thyroid immune responses. Sample size was not statistically predetermined, and blinding of investigators to group allocation was not performed. In validation, the model predicted progression to ophthalmopathy with approximately 70% sensitivity and about 73% specificity, a median of 6.5 months before onset.

Ophthalmopathy patients had moderately to severely active disease, with a Clinical Activity Score of 3 or more, a NOSPECS grade of 4 or more, and a disease duration of less than 3 months. Any patient with an uncontrolled infection, another autoimmune disease, pregnancy or lactation was excluded. Clinical symptoms, serum thyroxine and TRAb, thyroid ultrasound, and orbital computed tomography formed the basis for the diagnoses. PBMCs were separated from under 12 ml of fresh peripheral blood using Ficoll-Paque density gradient centrifugation. Total RNA was extracted using Trizol reagent, and RNA quality was assessed on an Agilent 2100 Bioanalyzer. Sequences SGHVS (CDR1) and FQNEAQ (CDR2) are obtained from the germline V gene. Including the terminal cysteine and phenylalanine, the CDR3 comprises 16 residues. Only the CDR3 portion is preserved as DNA: 48 bases, with reading frame beginning at the first base. From V the trimming removes 0 bases and from J it removes 2 bases, while the gene matches leave 3 bases of the junction unaccounted for.

The TCR beta CDR3 regions were amplified from the RNA transcripts. For the first round of RT-PCR on the TCR CDR3, the HTBI primer set was used together with the Qiagen OneStep RT-PCR kit. Libraries were constructed in a second round of multiplex PCR, after which size selection and purification were carried out. Paired-end sequencing of the libraries was performed with 100 bp reads on an Illumina HiSeq2000. Per the authors' processing: SOAPnuke was used to process the raw data, removing reads that contained adapters or uncalled bases, had a mean Phred below 15, or lacked an exact match to the constant primer or identifier. COPE v1.2.5 was used to merge high-quality paired reads, and clonotypes were defined as unique nucleotide sequences. Clonotypes were aligned to IMGT TRBV, TRBD and TRBJ reference segments using MiTCR v1.1. The analysis included only V-J combinations with a frequency above 0.0001, which together covered more than 98% of the repertoires. The TCS score was defined as the ratio of F50 (clonal expansion) to E x V (chaos), calculated using BLOSUM62-based TCRdist between CDR3 peptides within each V-J. Welch's t-statistics and random forest reduced fewer than 550 V-J features to 10 to 15, which were used in a naive Bayes classifier (R e1071). The public reads were run again by TCRdb, first through fastp at Q25 and then through MiXCR, and only productive beta chains were kept. Rows matching on CDR3 protein sequence are summarized as one entry with the most common DNA and genes. The V and J calls here are based on TCRdb, not the publication. In this sample the table shows over 450,000 distinct CDR3 sequences, 15% to 20% of which occur a single time. The ten largest clones take up roughly 18% of the sample.

The TCR was taken from a woman aged 18-30 years with Graves' ophthalmopathy. Sequenced input: blood. Recombination linked TRBV7-8 to TRBJ2-3; TRBD2 agrees with 9 junctional bases. The nucleotide sequence is given as TGTGCCAGCAGCTTAGCAGCGGGGGGACTCACAGATACGCAGTATTTT. Its coded protein is CASSLAAGGLTDTQYF.